The source of this TCR beta chain is a study of T cell responses to AZD1222 COVID-19 vaccine. About the research overall: Analysis merged second doses at about 4 or about 12 weeks.

On this clone: Antigen unknown.

Germline V gene lookup returns CDR1 WNHNN and CDR2 SYGVQD (reference sequence). The V gene lost 4 bases and the J gene lost 3 bases, with 5 bases spanning the gap. The CDR3 runs 12 residues. Sequencing used immunoSEQ multiplex PCR; TCRdb keeps in-frame clones, though not all of them. The data show over 50,000 clones, with about 88% seen just once and 25% to 30% held by the top ten. Study outcomes and limitations: At baseline, seropositivity was found in only six AZD1222 recipients. The breadth and depth of Spike-specific TCRs increased once two AZD1222 doses had been given. Possibly, clonal diversity was underestimated; donors were largely white British and included more females.

This clonotype originated in an adult in good health. The V and J genes are TRBV10-1 and TRBJ2-3, with D uncertain. The sequences come from peripheral blood, collected on day 0 of AZD1222 vaccination. The CDR3 here is CASSGSTDTQYF. CDR3 DNA: TGCGCCAGCAGTGGGTCGACAGATACGCAGTATTTT.